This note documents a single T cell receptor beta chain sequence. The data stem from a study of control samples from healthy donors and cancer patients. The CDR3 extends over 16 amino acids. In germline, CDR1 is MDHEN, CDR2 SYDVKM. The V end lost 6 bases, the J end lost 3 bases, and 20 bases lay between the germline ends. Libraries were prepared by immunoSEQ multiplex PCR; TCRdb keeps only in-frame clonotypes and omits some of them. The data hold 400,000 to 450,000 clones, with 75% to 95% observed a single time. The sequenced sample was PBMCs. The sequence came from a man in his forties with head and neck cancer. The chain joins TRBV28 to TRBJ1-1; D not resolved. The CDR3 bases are TGTGCCAGCAGACCATCCCCGGGGTTTACGTACACTGAAGCTTTCTTT. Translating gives CASRPSPGFTYTEAFF.